What follows are 10 T cell receptor beta chains derived from one specimen sequenced in a study of T cell responses to AZD1222 COVID-19 vaccine. Assay used: immunoSEQ multiplex PCR; TCRdb lists only in-frame clones, some missing. Among 90,000 to 150,000 clones listed, about 88% were seen once. Source: peripheral blood, taken on day 0 of AZD1222 vaccination. All receptors derive from an adult in good health.

The gene calls are TRBV28 and TRBJ2-1; no reliable D call. Germline CDR1 is MDHEN and CDR2 is SYDVKM. The CDR3 runs to 11 residues. Trimming shortened V by 6 bases and J by 4 bases, and 4 bases separated the two germline ends. The CDR3 sequence: CASSLYNEQFF. CDR3 DNA: TGTGCCAGCAGCCTATACAATGAGCAGTTCTTC.

The chain combines TRBV11-2 with TRBJ2-5; D possibly corresponds to TRBD1 (5 bases). V lost 1 base to trimming and J lost 2 bases, with 17 bases between them. CDR1 and CDR2 (germline): SGHAT, FQNNGV. The CDR3 runs to 17 residues. The CDR3: CASSLGQGSFLQETQYF. In DNA, the CDR3 is TGTGCCAGCAGCTTAGGCCAGGGATCTTTTTTGCAAGAGACCCAGTACTTC.

The chain is built from TRBV27 and TRBJ2-2; tentatively, D is TRBD1 (6 bases). Trimming removed 3 bases at V and 4 bases at J, with 18 bases between. The CDR3 spans 17 residues. The germline CDR1 and CDR2 sequences are MNHEY and SMNVEV (reference sequence). The CDR3 DNA follows: TGTGCCAGCAGTTTGGAACAGGGTTCCTGGGGCACCGGGGAGCTGTTTTTT. Its translation is CASSLEQGSWGTGELFF.

V and J are TRBV30 and TRBJ1-3, with no clear D. Trimming took 0 bases from V and 0 from J, leaving 9 bases between them. CDR1 GTSNPN and CDR2 SVGIG come from the germline V gene (reference sequence). CDR3 length: 15 residues. CDR3 protein: CAWSVPGTSGNTIYF. Here the CDR3 DNA reads TGTGCCTGGAGTGTCCCGGGAACCTCTGGAAACACCATATATTTT.

The V and J genes are TRBV7-9 and TRBJ2-5; possible D gene TRBD1, 6 bases. V was cut by 1 base and J by 5 bases, with 26 bases left in between. The germline CDR1 and CDR2 sequences are SEHNR and FQNEAQ (reference sequence). The CDR3 covers 19 residues. The CDR3 here is CASSLGTSSRVQGAETQYF. In DNA form, the CDR3 reads TGTGCCAGCAGCTTAGGCACTAGTAGCCGTGTACAGGGAGCCGAGACCCAGTACTTC.

The rearrangement joins TRBV28 to TRBJ1-2, with D perhaps TRBD1 (5 bases). The germline V gene has CDR1 MDHEN and CDR2 SYDVKM. The CDR3 extends over 17 amino acids. The V gene lost 4 bases and the J gene lost 1 base, with 19 bases spanning the gap. CDR3 sequence reads: CASSSRPQGRFNYGYTF. In DNA, the CDR3 is TGTGCCAGCAGTTCCCGTCCCCAGGGACGGTTTAACTATGGCTACACCTTC.

The rearrangement links TRBV6-5 to TRBJ1-1, with D possibly matching TRBD1 (5 bases). Germline V gives CDR1 MNHEY, CDR2 SVGAGI. CDR3 length: 15 residues. V was pared by 7 bases and J by 1 base, with 16 bases between. The DNA for the CDR3 is TGTGCCAGCACCCCTGAGGGGCGCCGGAACACTGAAGCTTTCTTT. Encoded protein: CASTPEGRRNTEAFF.

The chain links TRBV5-4 to TRBJ2-7; 10 bases fit TRBD2. This CDR3 spans 13 amino acids. Unmatched junction bases numbered 2, after V lost 1 base and J lost 7 bases. CDR1 and CDR2 from the germline V gene are SGHNT and YYREEE (reference sequence). The DNA for the CDR3 is TGTGCCAGCAGCTTGACTAGCGGGACAGAGCAGTACTTC. It is translated as CASSLTSGTEQYF. The full variable domain, with the rest looked up from reference TRBV5-4 and TRBJ2-7, is ETGVTQSPTHLIKTRGQQVTLRCSSQSGHNTVSWYQQALGQGPQFIFQYYREEENGRGNFPPRFSGLQFPNYSSELNVNALELDDSALYLCASSLTSGTEQYFGPGTRLTVT.

The chain links TRBV11-1 to TRBJ2-2, with D possibly TRBD1 on 5 matching bases. This CDR3 is 13 amino acids long. Looked up from germline, CDR1 is SGHAT and CDR2 is FQDESV (reference sequence). V lost 6 bases to trimming and J lost 4 bases, with 9 bases between them. The CDR3 region is CASSSQGTGELFF. CDR3 in DNA: TGTGCCAGCAGTTCTCAGGGCACCGGGGAGCTGTTTTTT.

The chain couples TRBV27 to TRBJ1-2; TRBD1 agrees at 7 bases. The germline V gene encodes CDR1 MNHEY and CDR2 SMNVEV (reference sequence). Germline trimming cut 5 bases from V and 8 bases from J; bases unmatched to any gene: 5. This CDR3 contains 12 residues. CDR3 protein: CASSPQGGGYTF. The CDR3 DNA reads as TGTGCCAGCAGTCCGCAGGGGGGGGGCTACACCTTC.